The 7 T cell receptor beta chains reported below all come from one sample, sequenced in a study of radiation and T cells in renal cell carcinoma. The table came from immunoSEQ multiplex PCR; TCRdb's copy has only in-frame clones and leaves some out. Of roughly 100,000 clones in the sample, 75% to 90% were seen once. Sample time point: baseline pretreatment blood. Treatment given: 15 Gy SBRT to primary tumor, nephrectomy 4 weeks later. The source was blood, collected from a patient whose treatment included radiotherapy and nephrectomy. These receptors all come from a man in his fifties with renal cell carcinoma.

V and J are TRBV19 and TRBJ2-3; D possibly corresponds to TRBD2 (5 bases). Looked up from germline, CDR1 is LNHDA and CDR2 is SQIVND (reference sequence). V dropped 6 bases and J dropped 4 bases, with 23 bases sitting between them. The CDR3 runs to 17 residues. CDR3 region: CASRGNQGPRGPDTQYF. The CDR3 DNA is TGTGCCAGTAGAGGGAACCAAGGGCCCCGAGGGCCAGATACGCAGTATTTT.

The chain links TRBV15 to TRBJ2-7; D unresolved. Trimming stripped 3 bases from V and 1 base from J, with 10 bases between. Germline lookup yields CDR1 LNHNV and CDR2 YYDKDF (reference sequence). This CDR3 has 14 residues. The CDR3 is CATSRTAQSYEQYF. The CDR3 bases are TGTGCCACCAGCAGGACGGCCCAATCCTACGAGCAGTACTTC.

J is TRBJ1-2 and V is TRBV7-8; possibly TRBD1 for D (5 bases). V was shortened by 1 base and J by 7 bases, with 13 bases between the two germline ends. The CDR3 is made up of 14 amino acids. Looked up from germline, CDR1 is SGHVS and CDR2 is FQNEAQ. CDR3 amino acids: CASSLEPRAGGYTF. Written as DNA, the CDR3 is TGTGCCAGCAGCTTAGAACCCAGGGCAGGTGGCTACACCTTC. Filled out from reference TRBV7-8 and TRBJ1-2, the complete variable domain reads GAGVSQSPRYKVAKRGQDVALRCDPISGHVSLFWYQQALGQGPEFLTYFQNEAQLDKSGLPSDRFFAERPEGSVSTLKIQRTQQEDSAVYLCASSLEPRAGGYTFGSGTRLTVV.

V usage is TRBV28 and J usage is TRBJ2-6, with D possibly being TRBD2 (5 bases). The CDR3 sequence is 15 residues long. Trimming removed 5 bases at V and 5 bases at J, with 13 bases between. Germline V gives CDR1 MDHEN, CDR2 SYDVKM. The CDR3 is CASSTEGSRANVLTF. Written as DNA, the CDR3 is TGTGCCAGCAGTACCGAGGGTTCCCGGGCCAACGTCCTGACTTTC.

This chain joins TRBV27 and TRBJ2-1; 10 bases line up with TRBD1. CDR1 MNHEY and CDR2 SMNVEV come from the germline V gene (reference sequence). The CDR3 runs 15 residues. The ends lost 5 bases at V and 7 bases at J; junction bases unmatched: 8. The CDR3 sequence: CASSRPGQGRNEQFF. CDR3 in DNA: TGTGCCAGCAGTCGACCGGGACAGGGGAGGAATGAGCAGTTCTTC.

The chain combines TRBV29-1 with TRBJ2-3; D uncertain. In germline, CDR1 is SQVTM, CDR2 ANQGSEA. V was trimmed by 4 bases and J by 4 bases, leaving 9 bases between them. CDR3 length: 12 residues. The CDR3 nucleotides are TGCAGCGTTGTGGGTGCCCCAGATACGCAGTATTTT. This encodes CSVVGAPDTQYF.

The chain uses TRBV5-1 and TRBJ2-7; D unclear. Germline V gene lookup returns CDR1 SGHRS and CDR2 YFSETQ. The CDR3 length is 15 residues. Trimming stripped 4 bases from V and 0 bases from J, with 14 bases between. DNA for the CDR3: TGCGCCAGCAGCAGCCTGGCCACTAACTCCTACGAGCAGTACTTC. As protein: CASSSLATNSYEQYF. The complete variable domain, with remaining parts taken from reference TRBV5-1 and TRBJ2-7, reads KAGVTQTPRYLIKTRGQQVTLSCSPISGHRSVSWYQQTPGQGLQFLFEYFSETQRNKGNFPGRFSGRQFSNSRSEMNVSTLELGDSALYLCASSSLATNSYEQYFGPGTRLTVT.